This TCR beta chain was sequenced in a study of T cells after yellow fever vaccination. By 5'RACE template switching, TCR cDNA was produced, with a universal primer site and UMIs added in the process. TCRdb redid the calling of the 5' RACE reads with MiXCR, one entry per CDR3 protein. The sample yields a few hundred thousand distinct CDR3 sequences, about 7% seen once. This CDR3 is 15 amino acids long. Study-level results: On re-exposure, the response was weaker but peaked faster, at day 5 versus 15. Within FACS-sorted repertoires, abundant clonotypes contaminating from the bulk population could be present. Reappearing after the booster were most of the clones from primary vaccination (roughly 95% CD4, 70% to 90% CD8).

This clonotype was seen a handful of times. What it recognizes is unknown. The sample consisted of CD4+ T cells sorted from PBMCs, taken 15 days after the yellow fever booster vaccination. The chain is built from TRBV21-1 and TRBJ2-3; TRBD1, as called in the table, went unchecked against the DNA. TRBV21-1 is a known pseudogene. This receptor was taken from a man in his thirties or forties who received the YFV17D yellow fever vaccine. The CDR3 coding sequence is TGTGCCAGCAGCAAAGTTCCAAGGCGCGTTGATACGCAGTATTTT. It is translated as CASSKVPRRVDTQYF.